The T cell receptor beta chain under discussion was sequenced for a study of T cell responses to AZD1222 COVID-19 vaccine. Study results and caveats: Rises in breadth and depth of Spike-specific TCRs came after two AZD1222 doses. The donors showed a predominance of white British ancestry and of females, with possible underestimation of clonal diversity.

The CDR3 length is 14 residues. The ends were cut back, 7 bases at V and 0 bases at J, with 9 bases in the middle. CDR1 is SNHLY and CDR2 is FYNNEI in the germline V gene. Method: immunoSEQ multiplex PCR; TCRdb's copy keeps in-frame clones and lacks some. The sample lists fewer than 120,000 clones, roughly 90% occurring once. This clone occurred once. Its antigen is unknown. Pooled samples include second doses given at about 4 or 12 weeks. The material sequenced was peripheral blood, taken 28 days after the second AZD1222 dose. V is TRBV2 and J is TRBJ1-4; D possibly corresponds to TRBD1 (5 bases). The source of this sequence is an adult who received the AZD1222 COVID-19 vaccine. The CDR3 nucleotides are TGTGCCAGCAAACAGGAAGCAACTAATGAAAAACTGTTTTTT. Its protein is CASKQEATNEKLFF.